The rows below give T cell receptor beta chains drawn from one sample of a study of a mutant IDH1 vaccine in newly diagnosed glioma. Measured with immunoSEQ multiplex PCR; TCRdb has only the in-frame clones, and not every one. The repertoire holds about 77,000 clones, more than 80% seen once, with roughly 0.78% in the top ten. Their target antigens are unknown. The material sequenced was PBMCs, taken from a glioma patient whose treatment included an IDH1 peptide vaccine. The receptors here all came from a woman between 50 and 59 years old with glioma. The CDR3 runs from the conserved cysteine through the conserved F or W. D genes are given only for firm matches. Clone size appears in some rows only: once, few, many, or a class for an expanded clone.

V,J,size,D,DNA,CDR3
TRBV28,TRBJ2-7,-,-,TGTGCCAGCAGTTGGGGGGCCGGCGAGCAGTACTTC,CASSWGAGEQYF
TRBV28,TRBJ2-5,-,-,TGTGCCAGCAGTTTAGACTTAGAGACCCAGTACTTC,CASSLDLETQYF
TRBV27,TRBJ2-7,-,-,TGTGCCAGCAGTTTTCTTCCTACTGGGGAGCAGTACTTC,CASSFLPTGEQYF
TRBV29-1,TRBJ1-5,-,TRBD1,TGCAGCGTTGGGGACAGGGAAGATCAGCCCCAGCATTTT,CSVGDREDQPQHF
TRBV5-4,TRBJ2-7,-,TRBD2,TGTGCCAGCAGCTTGTTACTAGCGGGTGGCTACGAGCAGTACTTC,CASSLLLAGGYEQYF
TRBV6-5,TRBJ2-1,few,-,TGTGCCAGCAGTTACTCCGGCAATGAGCAGTTCTTC,CASSYSGNEQFF
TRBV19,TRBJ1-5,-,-,TGTGCCAGTAGTATAAAAAGACAGGCTCTCGATCAGCCCCAGCATTTT,CASSIKRQALDQPQHF
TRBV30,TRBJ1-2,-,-,TGTGCCTGGAGCTCAGGGAACTATGGCTACACCTTC,CAWSSGNYGYTF
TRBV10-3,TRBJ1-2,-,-,TGTGCCATCAGTGAGTCGCGAGCAGAGGATGGCTACACCTTC,CAISESRAEDGYTF
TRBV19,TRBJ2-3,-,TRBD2,TGTGCCAGTAGCCACCCTCCTAGCGGGAGAGGCGATACGCAGTATTTT,CASSHPPSGRGDTQYF
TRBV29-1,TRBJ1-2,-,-,TGCAGCGTTGTGACAGGAGCCTTCTATGGCTACACCTTC,CSVVTGAFYGYTF
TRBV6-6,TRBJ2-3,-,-,TGTGCCAGCAGTTCCTCCGGTACTAGCACAGATACGCAGTATTTT,CASSSSGTSTDTQYF
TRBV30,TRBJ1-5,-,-,TGTGCCTGGAGTGGCCCGGACCTCAATCAGCCCCAGCATTTT,CAWSGPDLNQPQHF
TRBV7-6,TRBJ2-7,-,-,TGTGCCAGCAGCTTGGACCCAGCCTACGAGCAGTACTTC,CASSLDPAYEQYF
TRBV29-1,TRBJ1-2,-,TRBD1,TGCAGCGGTGGGGACAGGGGTAACTATGGCTACACCTTC,CSGGDRGNYGYTF
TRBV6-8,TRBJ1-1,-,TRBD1,TGTGCCAGCAGTTACTCGTTTCCAGGGGGGTCCGCTACCAACAGTAACACTGAAGCTTTCTTT,CASSYSFPGGSATNSNTEAFF
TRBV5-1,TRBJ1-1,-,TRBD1,TGCGCCAGCAGCTGGGACAGGAACGGAGCTTTCTTT,CASSWDRNGAFF
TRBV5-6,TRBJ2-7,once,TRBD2,TGTGCCAGCAGCCCGGGACTAGCGCCCTACGAGCAGTACTTC,CASSPGLAPYEQYF
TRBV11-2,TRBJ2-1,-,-,TGTGCCAGCAGCTTAGCCCAACTCAATGAGCAGTTCTTC,CASSLAQLNEQFF
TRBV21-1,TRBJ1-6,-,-,TGTGCCAGCACCGACAGTGAATATAATTCACCCCTCCACTTT,CASTDSEYNSPLHF
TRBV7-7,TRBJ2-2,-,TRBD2,TGTGCTAGCAGCTTTTCTAGCGGGCGGAGCACCGGGGAGCTGTTTTTT,CASSFSSGRSTGELFF
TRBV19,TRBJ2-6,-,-,TGTGCCAGTAGTACCATAATCTCCGGGGCCAACGTCCTGACTTTC,CASSTIISGANVLTF
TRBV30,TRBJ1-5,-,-,TGTGCCTGGAGTGAGTCGGGACATAGCTACCAGCCCCAGCATTTT,CAWSESGHSYQPQHF
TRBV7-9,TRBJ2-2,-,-,TGTGCCAGCAGCTTAGGACAGTATGAACTCACCGGGGAGCTGTTTTTT,CASSLGQYELTGELFF
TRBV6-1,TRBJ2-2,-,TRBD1,TGTGCCAGCCGAAAGACAGGGTTGGACACCGGGGAGCTGTTTTTT,CASRKTGLDTGELFF
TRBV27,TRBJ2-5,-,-,TGTGCCAGCAGTTTACGGAGGGTAGAGACCCAGTACTTC,CASSLRRVETQYF
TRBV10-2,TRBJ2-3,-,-,TGCGCCAGCAGACTAAGCGGAGGGGGCACAGATACGCAGTATTTT,CASRLSGGGTDTQYF
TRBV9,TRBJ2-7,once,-,TGTGCCAGCAGCGCTTCCTACGAGCAGTACTTC,CASSASYEQYF
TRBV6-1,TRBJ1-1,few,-,TGTGCCAGCAGTGAGCTCGGGGCCTTGGCTTTCTTT,CASSELGALAFF
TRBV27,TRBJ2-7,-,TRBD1,TGTGCCAGCAGTTTATTCCTACTCGGGACAGGGGCGATCGAGCAGTACTTC,CASSLFLLGTGAIEQYF
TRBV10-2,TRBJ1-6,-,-,TGCGCCAGCAGTACGGGCTCCTATAATTCACCCCTCCACTTT,CASSTGSYNSPLHF
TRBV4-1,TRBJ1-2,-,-,TGCGCCAGCAGCCAAGATGGGGACTTTGGCTACACCTTC,CASSQDGDFGYTF
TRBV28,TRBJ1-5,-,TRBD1,TGTGCCAGCAGTTCTTACCGGGACAGCTATCAGCCCCAGCATTTT,CASSSYRDSYQPQHF